This is a list of T cell receptor beta chains from one sample in a study of Graves' ophthalmopathy and Graves' hyperthyroidism. TCRdb passed the multiplex PCR reads through MiXCR, listing each CDR3 protein once. The sample includes 200,000 to 250,000 distinct CDR3 sequences, about 22% of them seen just once. The sample comprised peripheral blood. The receptors derive from a woman between 45 and 60 years old with Graves' ophthalmopathy. The CDR3 runs from the conserved cysteine through the conserved F or W. The D gene is left open where the match is weak. A clone size is listed for some rows: how often the clone was seen (once, few, many), or a class if it is expanded.

j_gene | v_gene | d_gene | abundance | CDR3nt | CDR3aa
TRBJ2-5 | TRBV5-1 | TRBD1 | few | TGCGCCAGCAGCTTGGACGTAGCGGGACAGGGGGAGACCCAGTACTTC | CASSLDVAGQGETQYF
TRBJ2-7 | TRBV6-1 | - | many | TGTGCCAGCAGTGAAGATGGGTGGGAAACCTACGAGCAGTACTTC | CASSEDGWETYEQYF
TRBJ2-5 | TRBV6-5 | - | many | TGTGCCAGCAGCGGCGGGACAGCTAAAGAGACCCAGTACTTC | CASSGGTAKETQYF
TRBJ1-1 | TRBV28 | - | many | TGTGCCAGCAGTTTAGTCAAACCAAACACTGAAGCTTTCTTT | CASSLVKPNTEAFF
TRBJ1-1 | TRBV28 | - | - | TGTGCCAGCAGTAGGGGACGTTTAGGATCGCTCACTGAAGCTTTCTTT | CASSRGRLGSLTEAFF
TRBJ2-7 | TRBV6-1 | TRBD2 | many | TGTGCCAGCAGTCGGACTAGATTCCCTCCCGCCTACGAGCAGTACTTC | CASSRTRFPPAYEQYF
TRBJ2-5 | TRBV7-7 | - | many | TGTGCTAGCAGCTCAATCGGACAGCAAGAGACCCAGTACTTC | CASSSIGQQETQYF
TRBJ2-7 | TRBV7-3 | - | - | TGTGCCAGCAGCTTAATACAAGGGGAGAGGAGAACCTACGAGCAGTACTTC | CASSLIQGERRTYEQYF
TRBJ2-2 | TRBV6-2/TRBV6-3 | - | few | TGTGCCAGCAGTTACTCGGACCCCGGGCAGAAGAGATGGGGGGAGCTGTTTTTT | CASSYSDPGQKRWGELFF
TRBJ2-7 | TRBV7-2 | - | many | TGTGCCAGCAGCCCCGTCGTGGGGCGCGGGCAGTACTTC | CASSPVVGRGQYF
TRBJ1-1 | TRBV3-1 | - | - | TGTGCCAGCAGCCAGAAGGGACAAGGGGAAGCTTTCTTT | CASSQKGQGEAFF
TRBJ2-5 | TRBV11-2 | TRBD2 | many | TGTGCCAGCAGCTTAAGCGGGAGGTGGGAGACCCAGTACTTC | CASSLSGRWETQYF
TRBJ2-7 | TRBV6-1 | TRBD1 | many | TGTGCCAGCATACTAGGGACAGGGGGATTGTACGAGCAGTACTTC | CASILGTGGLYEQYF
TRBJ2-5 | TRBV13 | - | - | TGTGCCAGCAGCCAACTCGGTGGGTCCGGGGAGACCCAGTACTTC | CASSQLGGSGETQYF
TRBJ1-1 | TRBV30 | - | many | TGTGCCTGGAGTGTGGGGGCTATCGCTTTCTTT | CAWSVGAIAFF
TRBJ1-5 | TRBV5-1 | - | many | TGCGCCAGCAGCTTGGATACAGGAAAACAGCCCCAGCATTTT | CASSLDTGKQPQHF
TRBJ1-2 | TRBV29-1 | TRBD1 | - | TGCAGCGTTCCGGGACAGGGAAACTTTGGCTACACCTTC | CSVPGQGNFGYTF
TRBJ1-3 | TRBV12-3/TRBV12-4 | TRBD1 | many | TGTGCCAGCAGTTTACAGGACAGGGCCGGAAACACCATATATTTT | CASSLQDRAGNTIYF
TRBJ2-5 | TRBV4-1 | TRBD1 | - | TGCGCCAGCAGCCAAAAACAATCGACAGGGTTGGGGGAGACCCAGTACTTC | CASSQKQSTGLGETQYF
TRBJ2-2 | TRBV7-3 | - | few | TGTGCCAGCAGCCCCTCTGGGACACGACATGCCGGGGAGCTGTTTTTT | CASSPSGTRHAGELFF
TRBJ2-6 | TRBV11-2 | - | few | TGTGCCAGCAGCTTAGTCGGGGGTGCTGGGGCCAACGTCCTGACTTTC | CASSLVGGAGANVLTF
TRBJ2-1 | TRBV6-1 | - | few | TGTGCCAGCACCTCGGCGGGGCAGCAGTTCTTC | CASTSAGQQFF
TRBJ1-1 | TRBV28 | TRBD1 | few | TGTGCCAGCAGTATAACAGGGGGAGAGGCTTTCTTT | CASSITGGEAFF
TRBJ2-2 | TRBV11-2 | - | once | TGTGCCAGCATCATTAGGCGGGCCACCGGGGAGCTGTTTTTT | CASIIRRATGELFF
TRBJ1-1 | TRBV4-2 | - | many | TGTGCCAGCAGCCAAGGAAGGTCTGGGGCCGGGAGCGCTTTCTTT | CASSQGRSGAGSAFF
TRBJ2-7 | TRBV6-2/TRBV6-3 | TRBD2 | many | TGTGCCAGCAGTTCGCGGGAGGATCCCTACGAGCAGTACTTC | CASSSREDPYEQYF
TRBJ1-5 | TRBV6-2/TRBV6-3 | - | many | TGTGCCAGCAGTTCGCACCGGGGGGATAGCAATCAGCCCCAGCATTTT | CASSSHRGDSNQPQHF
TRBJ2-7 | TRBV5-1 | TRBD2 | - | TGCGCCAGCAGCTTGGGACTAGCGACCCCTCGGGAGCAGTACTTC | CASSLGLATPREQYF
TRBJ2-7 | TRBV19 | - | few | TGTGCCAGTAGTACTCTACCCAGGGCGGGCTACGAGCAGTACTTC | CASSTLPRAGYEQYF
TRBJ1-2 | TRBV5-1 | TRBD1 | many | TGCGCCAGCAGACAAAACGCAGGGGGATCGTATGGCTACACCTTC | CASRQNAGGSYGYTF
TRBJ1-1 | TRBV19 | - | many | TGTGCCACCTCGGTCGGGTGGGACACTGAAGCTTTCTTT | CATSVGWDTEAFF
TRBJ2-5 | TRBV12-3/TRBV12-4 | - | many | TGTGCCAGCAGTTTCGACTCGACGGCAGAGACCCAGTACTTC | CASSFDSTAETQYF
TRBJ1-3 | TRBV29-1 | - | many | TGCAGCGTTGAAGTAACTGGAAACACCATATATTTT | CSVEVTGNTIYF
TRBJ2-3 | TRBV6-1 | - | many | TGTGCCAGCAGCCCCAGGGGGGCTGGGGCAGATACGCAGTATTTT | CASSPRGAGADTQYF
TRBJ1-2 | TRBV6-1 | - | - | TGTGCCAGCAGTGAAAGGGGAGTCCGGTTCTTAGACTATGGCTACACCTTC | CASSERGVRFLDYGYTF
TRBJ2-2 | TRBV6-1 | TRBD2 | few | TGTGCCAGCAGCCCACGACGGACTAGCAGAAACACCGGGGAGCTGTTTTTT | CASSPRRTSRNTGELFF
TRBJ1-5 | TRBV12-3/TRBV12-4 | TRBD1 | few | TGTGCCAGCAGTACCACAGGGGGCGTTCAGCCCCAGCATTTT | CASSTTGGVQPQHF
TRBJ2-7 | TRBV28 | - | many | TGTGCCAGCAGTCCCCCCGGGGACACCCACGTGCAGTACTTC | CASSPPGDTHVQYF
TRBJ2-5 | TRBV12-3/TRBV12-4 | - | - | TGTGCCAGCAGTTTAGGCACCCGAGAGGGGACCCAGTACTTC | CASSLGTREGTQYF
TRBJ1-1 | TRBV7-2 | - | many | TGTGCCAGCAGCCCTAGACCGGAGTCTGAAGCTTTCTTT | CASSPRPESEAFF
TRBJ2-7 | TRBV10-3 | - | - | TGTGCCATCAGAAGGGGTCTCATGGGGGACTACGAGCAGTACTTC | CAIRRGLMGDYEQYF
TRBJ2-7 | TRBV20-1 | TRBD1 | many | TGCAGTGCAGCAAGCCGGGACAGGGTGGGCGAGCAGTACTTC | CSAASRDRVGEQYF
TRBJ1-5 | TRBV30 | - | - | TGTGCCTGGAGTCCCGGCCGGGGACTCTCGACCCAGCCCCAGCATTTT | CAWSPGRGLSTQPQHF
TRBJ2-7 | TRBV5-1 | TRBD2 | few | TGCGCCAGCAGCTTGGTCAGAGGGACTAGCCACTACGAGCAGTACTTC | CASSLVRGTSHYEQYF
TRBJ1-3 | TRBV18 | - | - | TGTGCCAGCTCGGAAGATGTGGGGAGCTCTGGAAACACCATATATTTT | CASSEDVGSSGNTIYF
TRBJ1-2 | TRBV30 | - | many | TGTGCCTGGAGTGGACAGACAAACTATGACTACACCTTC | CAWSGQTNYDYTF
TRBJ2-5 | TRBV7-2 | - | many | TGTGCCAGCAGCTCCGCGGCTAGTACTTGGCCAGAGACCCAGTACTTC | CASSSAASTWPETQYF
TRBJ1-5 | TRBV6-1 | - | many | TGTGCCAGCAGTGACGGACTGGCTGGGAATCAGCCCCAGCATTTT | CASSDGLAGNQPQHF
TRBJ2-2 | TRBV20-1 | TRBD2 | many | TGCAGTGCTAGAGATGAGGCGGGAGGGCTCGGCACCGGGGAGCTGTTTTTT | CSARDEAGGLGTGELFF
TRBJ1-2 | TRBV10-3 | - | many | TGTGCCATCAGGGGACACGGACAGACCGGCCGGGTAGGGGGCTACACCTTC | CAIRGHGQTGRVGGYTF
TRBJ2-7 | TRBV19 | TRBD2 | many | TGTGCCAGTAGGCCAGGGACTAGCGGGAGTAAAGCCTACGAGCAGTACTTC | CASRPGTSGSKAYEQYF
TRBJ1-2 | TRBV30 | - | - | TGTGCCTGGAGTCCCGGGGTTAACTATGGCCACACCTTC | CAWSPGVNYGHTF
TRBJ2-5 | TRBV28 | TRBD1 | few | TGTGCCAGCAGTCGTACCCGGACAGGGGCCCAAGAGACCCAGTACTTC | CASSRTRTGAQETQYF